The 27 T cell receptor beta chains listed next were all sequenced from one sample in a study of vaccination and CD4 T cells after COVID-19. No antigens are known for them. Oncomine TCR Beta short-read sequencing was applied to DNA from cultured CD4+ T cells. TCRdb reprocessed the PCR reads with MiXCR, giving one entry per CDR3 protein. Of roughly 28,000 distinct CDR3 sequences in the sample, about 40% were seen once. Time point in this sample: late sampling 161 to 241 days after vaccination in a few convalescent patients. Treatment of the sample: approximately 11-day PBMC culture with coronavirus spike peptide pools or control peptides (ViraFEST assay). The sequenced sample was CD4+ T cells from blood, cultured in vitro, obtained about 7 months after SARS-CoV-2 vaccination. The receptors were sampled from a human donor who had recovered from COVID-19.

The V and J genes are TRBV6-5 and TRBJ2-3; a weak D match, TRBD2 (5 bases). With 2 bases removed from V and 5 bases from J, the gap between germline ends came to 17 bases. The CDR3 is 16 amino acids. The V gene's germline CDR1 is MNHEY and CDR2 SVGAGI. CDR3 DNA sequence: TGTGCCAGCAGTTACCCAGGAACTAGAGCTGTAGATACGCAGTATTTT. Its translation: CASSYPGTRAVDTQYF.

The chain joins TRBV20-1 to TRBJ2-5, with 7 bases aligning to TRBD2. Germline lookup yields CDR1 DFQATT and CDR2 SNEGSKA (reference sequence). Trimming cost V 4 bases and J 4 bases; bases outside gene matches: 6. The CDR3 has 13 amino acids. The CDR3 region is CSAKLGRAETQYF. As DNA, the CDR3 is TGCAGTGCTAAATTGGGGAGGGCAGAGACCCAGTACTTC.

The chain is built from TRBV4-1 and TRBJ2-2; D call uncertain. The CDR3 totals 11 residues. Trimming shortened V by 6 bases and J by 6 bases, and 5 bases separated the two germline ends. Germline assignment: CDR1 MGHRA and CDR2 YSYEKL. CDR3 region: CASSMSGELFF. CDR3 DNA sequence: TGCGCCAGCAGTATGTCCGGGGAGCTGTTTTTT.

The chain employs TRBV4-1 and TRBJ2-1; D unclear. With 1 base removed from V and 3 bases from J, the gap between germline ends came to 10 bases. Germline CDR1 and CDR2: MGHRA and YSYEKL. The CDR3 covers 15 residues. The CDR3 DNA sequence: TGCGCCAGCAGCCAAGGTGGCAGAGTCTACAATGAGCAGTTCTTC. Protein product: CASSQGGRVYNEQFF.

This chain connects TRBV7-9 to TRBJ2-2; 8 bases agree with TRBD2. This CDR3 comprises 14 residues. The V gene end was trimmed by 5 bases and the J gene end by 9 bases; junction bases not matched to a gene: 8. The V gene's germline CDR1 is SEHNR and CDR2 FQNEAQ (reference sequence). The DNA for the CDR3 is TGTGCCAGCAGCAGAGAGCGGGAGAGAAGGGAGCTGTTTTTT. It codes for CASSRERERRELFF. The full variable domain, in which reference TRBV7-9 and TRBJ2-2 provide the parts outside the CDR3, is DTGVSQNPRHKITKRGQNVTFRCDPISEHNRLYWYRQTLGQGPEFLTYFQNEAQLEKSRLLSDRFSAERPKGSFSTLEIQRTEQGDSAMYLCASSRERERRELFFGEGSRLTVL.

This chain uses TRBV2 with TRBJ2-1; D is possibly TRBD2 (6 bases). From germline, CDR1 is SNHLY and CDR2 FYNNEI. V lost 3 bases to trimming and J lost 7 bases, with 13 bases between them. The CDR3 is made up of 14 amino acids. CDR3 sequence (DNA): TGTGCCAGCAGTGACTTGCTAGCGTGGAATGAGCAGTTCTTC. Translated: CASSDLLAWNEQFF.

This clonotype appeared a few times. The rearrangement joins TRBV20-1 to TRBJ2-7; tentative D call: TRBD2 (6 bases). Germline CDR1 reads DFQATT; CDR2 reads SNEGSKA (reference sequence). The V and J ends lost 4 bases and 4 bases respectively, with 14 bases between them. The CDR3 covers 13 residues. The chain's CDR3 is CSAKIGGKYEQYF. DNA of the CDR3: TGCAGTGCTAAGATAGGCGGGAAGTACGAGCAGTACTTC.

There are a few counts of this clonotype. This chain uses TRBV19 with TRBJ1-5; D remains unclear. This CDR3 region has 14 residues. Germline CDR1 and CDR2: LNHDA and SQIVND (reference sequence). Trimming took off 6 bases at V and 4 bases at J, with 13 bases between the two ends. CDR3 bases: TGTGCCAGTAGACCGACGGGAGGGAATCAGCCCCAGCATTTT. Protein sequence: CASRPTGGNQPQHF. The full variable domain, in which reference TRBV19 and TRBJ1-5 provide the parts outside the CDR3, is DGGITQSPKYLFRKEGQNVTLSCEQNLNHDAMYWYRQDPGQGLRLIYYSQIVNDFQKGDIAEGYSVSREKKESFPLTVTSAQKNPTAFYLCASRPTGGNQPQHFGDGTRLSIL.

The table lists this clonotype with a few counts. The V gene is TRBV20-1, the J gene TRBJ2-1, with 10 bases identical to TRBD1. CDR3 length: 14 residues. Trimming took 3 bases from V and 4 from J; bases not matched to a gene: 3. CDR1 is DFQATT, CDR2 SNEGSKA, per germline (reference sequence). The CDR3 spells CSASGTGVYNEQFF. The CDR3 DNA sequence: TGCAGTGCTAGCGGGACAGGGGTTTACAATGAGCAGTTCTTC.

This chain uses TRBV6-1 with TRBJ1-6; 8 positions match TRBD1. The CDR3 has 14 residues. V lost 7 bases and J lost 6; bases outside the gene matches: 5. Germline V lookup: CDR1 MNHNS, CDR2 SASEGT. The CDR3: CASMQGALNSPLHF. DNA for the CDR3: TGTGCCAGCATGCAGGGGGCCCTTAATTCACCCCTCCACTTT.

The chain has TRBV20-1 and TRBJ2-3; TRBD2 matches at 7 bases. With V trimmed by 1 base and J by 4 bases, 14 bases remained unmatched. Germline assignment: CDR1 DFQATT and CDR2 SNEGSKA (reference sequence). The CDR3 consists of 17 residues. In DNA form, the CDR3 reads TGCAGTGCTAGAGCCAGGGACCGGGACTATGCCCCAGATACGCAGTATTTT. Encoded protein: CSARARDRDYAPDTQYF.

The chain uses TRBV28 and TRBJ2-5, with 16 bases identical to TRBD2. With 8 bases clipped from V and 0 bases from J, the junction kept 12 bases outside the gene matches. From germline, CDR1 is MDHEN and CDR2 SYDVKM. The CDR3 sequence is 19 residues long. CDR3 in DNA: TGTGCCAGCCTCCCCGGGACTAGCGGGAGGGGCTGGTACCAAGAGACCCAGTACTTC. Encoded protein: CASLPGTSGRGWYQETQYF.

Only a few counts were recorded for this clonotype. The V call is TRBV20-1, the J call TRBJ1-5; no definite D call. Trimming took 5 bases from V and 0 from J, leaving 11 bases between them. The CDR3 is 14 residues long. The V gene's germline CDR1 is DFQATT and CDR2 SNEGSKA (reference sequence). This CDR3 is CSAPRSDSNQPQHF. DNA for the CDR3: TGCAGTGCTCCTAGGTCTGATAGCAATCAGCCCCAGCATTTT.

The CDR3 protein is CASHETRVRQPQHF. In nucleotides, the CDR3 is TGTGCCAGCCACGAAACAAGGGTACGGCAGCCCCAGCATTTT. The genes are TRBV28 and TRBJ1-5; D gene ambiguous. The CDR3 has 14 residues. CDR1 MDHEN and CDR2 SYDVKM come from the germline V gene. V was pared by 8 bases and J by 7 bases, with 18 bases between.

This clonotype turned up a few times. CDR3 protein: CATQGQGDLPQHF. For the CDR3, the DNA is TGTGCCACTCAGGGACAGGGGGATTTGCCCCAGCATTTT. J is TRBJ1-5 and V is TRBV19; 11 bases agree with TRBD1. The CDR3 length is 13 residues. After removal of 10 bases from V and 9 bases from J, the junction contained 8 bases not matched to a gene. CDR1 LNHDA and CDR2 SQIVND come from the germline V gene (reference sequence).

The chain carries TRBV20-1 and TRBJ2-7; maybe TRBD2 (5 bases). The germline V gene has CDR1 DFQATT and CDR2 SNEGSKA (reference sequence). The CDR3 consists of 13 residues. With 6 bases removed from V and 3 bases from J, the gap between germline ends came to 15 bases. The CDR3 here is CSAQRGLYYEQYF. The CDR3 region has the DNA TGCAGTGCCCAACGAGGGTTATACTACGAGCAGTACTTC.

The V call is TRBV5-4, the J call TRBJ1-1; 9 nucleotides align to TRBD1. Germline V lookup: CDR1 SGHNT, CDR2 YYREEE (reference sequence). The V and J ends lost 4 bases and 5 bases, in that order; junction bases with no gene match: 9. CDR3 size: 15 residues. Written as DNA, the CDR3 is TGTGCCAGCAGCCTTACCGACAGGGGGAGGACTGAAGCTTTCTTT. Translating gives CASSLTDRGRTEAFF.

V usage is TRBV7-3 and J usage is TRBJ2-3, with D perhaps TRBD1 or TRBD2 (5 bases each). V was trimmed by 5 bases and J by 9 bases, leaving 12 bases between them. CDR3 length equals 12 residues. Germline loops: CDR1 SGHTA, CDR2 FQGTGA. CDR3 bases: TGTGCCAGCAGCCCCACTAGGGGAACGCAGTATTTT. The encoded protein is CASSPTRGTQYF.

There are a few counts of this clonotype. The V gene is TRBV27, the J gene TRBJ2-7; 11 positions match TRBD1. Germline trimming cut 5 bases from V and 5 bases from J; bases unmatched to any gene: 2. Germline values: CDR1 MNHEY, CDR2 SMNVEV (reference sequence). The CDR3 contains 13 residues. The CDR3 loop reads CASSGTGGNEQYF. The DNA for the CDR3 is TGTGCCAGCAGTGGGACAGGGGGGAACGAGCAGTACTTC.

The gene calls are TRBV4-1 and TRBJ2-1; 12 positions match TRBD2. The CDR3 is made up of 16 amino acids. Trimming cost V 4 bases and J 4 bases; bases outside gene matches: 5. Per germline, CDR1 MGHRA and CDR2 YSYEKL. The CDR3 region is CASSLLGLAGYNEQFF. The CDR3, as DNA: TGCGCCAGCAGCCTTCTAGGACTAGCGGGATACAATGAGCAGTTCTTC.

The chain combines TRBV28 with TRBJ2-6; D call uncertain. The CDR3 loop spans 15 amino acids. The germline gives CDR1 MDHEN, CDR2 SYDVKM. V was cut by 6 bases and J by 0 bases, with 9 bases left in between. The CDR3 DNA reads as TGTGCCAGCAGGCTTAGGGCCTCTGGGGCCAACGTCCTGACTTTC. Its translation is CASRLRASGANVLTF.

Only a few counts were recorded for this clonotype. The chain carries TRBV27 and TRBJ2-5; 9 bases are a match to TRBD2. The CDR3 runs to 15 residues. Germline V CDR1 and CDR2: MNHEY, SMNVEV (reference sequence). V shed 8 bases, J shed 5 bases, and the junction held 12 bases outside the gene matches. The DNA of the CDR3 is TGTGCCAGCGGCATAGCCGGGACTAGCAAGGAGACCCAGTACTTC. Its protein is CASGIAGTSKETQYF.

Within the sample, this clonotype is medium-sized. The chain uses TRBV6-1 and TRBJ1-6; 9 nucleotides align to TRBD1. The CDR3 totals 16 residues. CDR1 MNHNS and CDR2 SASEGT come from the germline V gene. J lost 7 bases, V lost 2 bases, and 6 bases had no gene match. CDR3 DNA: TGTGCCAGCAGTGAATCCATTGGACAGGGGAATTCACCCCTCCACTTT. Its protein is CASSESIGQGNSPLHF.

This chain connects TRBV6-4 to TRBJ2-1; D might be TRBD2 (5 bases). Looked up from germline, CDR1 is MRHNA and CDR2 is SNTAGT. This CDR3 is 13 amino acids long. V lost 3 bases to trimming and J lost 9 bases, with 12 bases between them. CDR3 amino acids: CASSDLTGSEQFF. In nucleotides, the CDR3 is TGTGCCAGCAGTGATTTAACTGGGAGTGAGCAGTTCTTC.

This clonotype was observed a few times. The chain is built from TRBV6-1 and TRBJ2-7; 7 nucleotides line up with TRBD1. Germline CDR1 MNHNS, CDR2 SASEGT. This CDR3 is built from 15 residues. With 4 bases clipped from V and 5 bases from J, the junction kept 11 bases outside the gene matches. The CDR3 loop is CASSVNRDSRHEQYF. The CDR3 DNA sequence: TGTGCCAGCAGTGTAAACCGGGACAGCCGCCACGAGCAGTACTTC.

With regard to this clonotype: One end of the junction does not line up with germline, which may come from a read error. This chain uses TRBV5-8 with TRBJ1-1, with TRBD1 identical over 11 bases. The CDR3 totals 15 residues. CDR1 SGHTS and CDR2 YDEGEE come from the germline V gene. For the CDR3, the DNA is TGCGCCAGCGAGGACAGGGGGCGACGAAACACTGAAGCTTTCTTT. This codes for CASEDRGRRNTEAFF.

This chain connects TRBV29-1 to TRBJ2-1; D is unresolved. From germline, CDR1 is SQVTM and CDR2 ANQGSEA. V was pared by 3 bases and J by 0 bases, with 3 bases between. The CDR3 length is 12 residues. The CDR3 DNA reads TGCAGCGTTGACAGCTCCTACAATGAGCAGTTCTTC. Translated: CSVDSSYNEQFF.